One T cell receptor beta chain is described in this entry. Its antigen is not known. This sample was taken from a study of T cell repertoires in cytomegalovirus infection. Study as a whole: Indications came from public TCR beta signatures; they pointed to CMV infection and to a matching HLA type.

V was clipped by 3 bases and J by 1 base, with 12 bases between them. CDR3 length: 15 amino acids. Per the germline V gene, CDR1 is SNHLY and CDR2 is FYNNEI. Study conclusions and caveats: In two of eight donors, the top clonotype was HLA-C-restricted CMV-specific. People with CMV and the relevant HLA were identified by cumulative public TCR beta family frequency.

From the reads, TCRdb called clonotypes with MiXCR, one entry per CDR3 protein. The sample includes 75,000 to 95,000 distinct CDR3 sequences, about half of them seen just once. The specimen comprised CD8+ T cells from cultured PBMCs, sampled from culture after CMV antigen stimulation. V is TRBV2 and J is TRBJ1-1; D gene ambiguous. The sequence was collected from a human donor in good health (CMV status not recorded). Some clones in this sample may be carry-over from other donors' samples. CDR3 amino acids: CASSDTVDTNTEAFF. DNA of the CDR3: TGTGCCAGCAGTGACACCGTGGATACGAACACTGAAGCTTTCTTT.